These 25 T cell receptor beta chains were sequenced from one sample in a study of T cells in Graves' hyperthyroidism and ophthalmopathy. RNA transcripts provided the source from which TCR beta CDR3 regions were amplified. Initially, a first-round RT-PCR of the TCR CDR3 employed the HTBI primer set. TCRdb re-derived calls from the multiplex PCR reads in MiXCR, one entry per CDR3 protein. The sample has 240,000 or so distinct CDR3 sequences, about 17% seen once. Sequenced material: blood. The receptor source for this set is a woman under 30 with Graves' ophthalmopathy.

This clonotype was observed at least ten times. V is TRBV30 and J is TRBJ2-3; a weak D match, TRBD1 (5 bases). The germline V gene encodes CDR1 GTSNPN and CDR2 SVGIG (reference sequence). CDR3 length: 14 residues. V was shortened by 3 bases and J by 3 bases, with 13 bases between the two germline ends. The CDR3 bases are TGTGCCTGGAGACGCCAGGGAAGGACAGATACGCAGTATTTT. The encoded protein is CAWRRQGRTDTQYF. The whole variable domain, remainder taken from reference TRBV30 and TRBJ2-3, is SQTIHQWPATLVQPVGSPLSLECTVEGTSNPNLYWYRQAAGRGLQLLFYSVGIGQISSEVPQNLSASRPQDRQFILSSKKLLLSDSGFYLCAWRRQGRTDTQYFGPGTRLTVL.

The CDR3 here is CASTLLAGGPDTQYF. As DNA, the CDR3 is TGTGCCAGCACCCTACTAGCGGGAGGGCCAGATACGCAGTATTTT. This chain uses TRBV7-3 with TRBJ2-3; 13 bases agree with TRBD2. The germline gives CDR1 SGHTA, CDR2 FQGTGA. The CDR3 runs 15 residues. Losses at the gene ends were 7 bases for V and 4 bases for J; bases not matched to a gene: 5.

This clonotype was seen a single time. This chain uses TRBV7-2 with TRBJ2-7, with 10 bases fitting TRBD2. J gave up 2 bases and V 7 bases, and 20 bases lay outside the gene matches. CDR3 length: 19 amino acids. Germline-derived CDR1 and CDR2 are SGHTA and FQGNSA. CDR3 region: CASNPTVRTSGTHPYEQYF. CDR3 coding DNA: TGTGCCAGCAACCCAACGGTGAGGACTAGCGGCACCCACCCCTACGAGCAGTACTTC.

This clonotype came up many times. This rearrangement joins TRBV28 to TRBJ1-1; 7 nucleotides match TRBD1. This CDR3 spans 15 amino acids. Germline trimming cut 5 bases from V and 1 base from J; bases unmatched to any gene: 7. Germline V gene data show CDR1 as MDHEN and CDR2 as SYDVKM. Written as DNA, the CDR3 is TGTGCCAGCAGTCCTGGGGACAGCTCGAACACTGAAGCTTTCTTT. It translates to CASSPGDSSNTEAFF.

At least ten counts were recorded for this clonotype. The rearrangement uses TRBV5-1 and TRBJ2-2; no firm D call. Per the germline V gene, CDR1 is SGHRS and CDR2 is YFSETQ. The CDR3 loop spans 15 amino acids. Trimming shortened V by 4 bases and J by 6 bases, and 16 bases separated the two germline ends. CDR3 DNA sequence: TGCGCCAGCAGCGGGCTCATATCCCGGGCCGGGGAGCTGTTTTTT. Translating it yields CASSGLISRAGELFF.

The sample holds many counts of this clonotype. This chain connects TRBV6-1 to TRBJ1-2; D gene ambiguous. This CDR3 is built from 11 residues. Germline V gives CDR1 MNHNS, CDR2 SASEGT. Trimming took 5 bases from V and 8 from J, leaving 9 bases between them. DNA for the CDR3: TGTGCCAGCAGTCATGGGGTCGGCTACACCTTC. This encodes CASSHGVGYTF.

At least ten counts were recorded for this clonotype. The chain uses TRBV6-1 and TRBJ1-5; unclear D gene. In germline, CDR1 is MNHNS, CDR2 SASEGT. The CDR3 totals 14 residues. V was cut by 2 bases and J by 9 bases, with 14 bases left in between. CDR3: CASSELADSRPQHF. As DNA, the CDR3 is TGTGCCAGCAGTGAATTGGCGGACTCCAGGCCCCAGCATTTT.

This clonotype was seen many times. This chain connects TRBV28 to TRBJ1-1, with D hard to call. CDR3 length equals 14 residues. Germline V CDR1 and CDR2: MDHEN, SYDVKM. Trimming left V 7 bases short and J 8 bases short, with 20 bases between. Here the CDR3 DNA reads TGTGCCAGCACCCTGTCTGTAGGCCGCGGGGAAGCTTTCTTT. It yields the protein CASTLSVGRGEAFF.

Comments on this clonotype: Since a much larger clone is just one base distant, this may be a read error. The chain carries TRBV7-2 and TRBJ2-3; D is ambiguous. CDR1 is SGHTA, CDR2 FQGNSA, per germline. This CDR3 comprises 14 residues. Trimming removed 0 bases from V and 1 base from J, with 5 bases in between. CDR3 protein: CASSLAIGTDTQYF. The DNA for the CDR3 is TGTGCCAGCAGCTTAGCGATCGGCACAGATACGCAGTATTTT. Full variable domain (outside the CDR3, taken from reference TRBV7-2 and TRBJ2-3): GAGVSQSPSNKVTEKGKDVELRCDPISGHTALYWYRQSLGQGLEFLIYFQGNSAPDKSGLPSDRFSAERTGGSVSTLTIQRTQQEDSAVYLCASSLAIGTDTQYFGPGTRLTVL.

The rearrangement uses TRBV28 and TRBJ2-3; 9 nucleotides match TRBD2. CDR1 is MDHEN and CDR2 is SYDVKM in the germline V gene. Trimming took 5 bases from V and 7 from J; bases not matched to a gene: 7. The CDR3 sequence is 14 residues long. The CDR3 is CASSTLAGAYTQYF. The CDR3 coding sequence is TGTGCCAGCAGTACCTTAGCGGGAGCCTATACGCAGTATTTT.

The chain couples TRBV5-4 to TRBJ2-1; a weak D match, TRBD2 (6 bases). Germline V lookup: CDR1 SGHNT, CDR2 YYREEE (reference sequence). The V and J ends lost 0 bases and 0 bases respectively, with 10 bases between them. This CDR3 comprises 16 residues. In DNA, the CDR3 is TGTGCCAGCAGCTTGGGGTTCGGGAGCTCCTACAATGAGCAGTTCTTC. Protein product: CASSLGFGSSYNEQFF.

This clonotype was found many times. V usage is TRBV7-8 and J usage is TRBJ2-7; D not certain. The CDR3 totals 15 residues. Germline V CDR1 and CDR2: SGHVS, FQNEAQ. V was clipped by 5 bases and J by 0 bases, with 14 bases between them. The CDR3 nucleotides read TGTGCCAGCAGCCCTAAGGCAGAATTCTCCTACGAGCAGTACTTC. Its protein product is CASSPKAEFSYEQYF.

This clonotype was recorded many times. The V gene is TRBV2, the J gene TRBJ2-5; no clear D. V gave up 1 base and J gave up 4 bases, with 4 bases separating them. The CDR3 sequence is 12 residues long. Germline V gene lookup returns CDR1 SNHLY and CDR2 FYNNEI. The chain's CDR3 is CASSEVRETQYF. The CDR3 DNA reads TGTGCCAGCAGTGAAGTCCGAGAGACCCAGTACTTC.

J is TRBJ2-7 and V is TRBV9, with 9 bases that match TRBD2. The CDR3 runs 15 residues. The trim removed 0 bases at V and 6 bases at J, leaving 7 bases unmatched. Germline CDR1 and CDR2: SGDLS and YYNGEE. The CDR3 loop is CASSVGGGRDSEQYF. CDR3 DNA: TGTGCCAGCAGCGTAGGGGGCGGGAGGGATTCCGAGCAGTACTTC.

This clonotype was detected many times. The V and J genes are TRBV11-3 and TRBJ1-2; no clear D. Germline assignment: CDR1 SGHNT and CDR2 YENEEA. V lost 1 base and J 2 bases, leaving 20 bases between the germline ends. The CDR3 contains 18 residues. The CDR3 coding sequence is TGTGCCAGCAGCTTAGTCGACCGGGTCAGGACGTCGAACTATGGCTACACCTTC. Protein: CASSLVDRVRTSNYGYTF.

J is TRBJ1-1 and V is TRBV5-1, with D perhaps TRBD1 (5 bases). CDR3 length: 15 residues. V was shortened by 5 bases and J by 6 bases, with 20 bases between the two germline ends. Looked up from germline, CDR1 is SGHRS and CDR2 is YFSETQ. The CDR3 region has the DNA TGCGCCAGCAGGGTCCTGTGGCAGGGCCAATCTGAAGCTTTCTTT. Amino acids: CASRVLWQGQSEAFF. Full variable domain (outside the CDR3, taken from reference TRBV5-1 and TRBJ1-1): KAGVTQTPRYLIKTRGQQVTLSCSPISGHRSVSWYQQTPGQGLQFLFEYFSETQRNKGNFPGRFSGRQFSNSRSEMNVSTLELGDSALYLCASRVLWQGQSEAFFGQGTRLTVV.

This clonotype came up many times. CDR3 coding DNA: TGTGCCACCGAATCCGGTACCGGTGGGAATGAGCAGTTCTTC. Its translation: CATESGTGGNEQFF. The chain links TRBV28 to TRBJ2-1, with D unclear. Germline loops: CDR1 MDHEN, CDR2 SYDVKM. This CDR3 is 14 amino acids long. V was pared by 10 bases and J by 7 bases, with 20 bases between.

The chain is built from TRBV4-2 and TRBJ1-3; D unclear. The germline V gene encodes CDR1 LGHNA and CDR2 YNFKEQ. The V end was cut by 1 base, the J end by 0 bases, with 10 bases between. This CDR3 has 16 residues. The CDR3 loop is CASSQGGLASGNTIYF. CDR3 in DNA: TGTGCCAGCAGCCAAGGAGGGCTCGCCTCTGGAAACACCATATATTTT.

This clonotype was detected ten times or more. The chain carries TRBV12-3 or TRBV12-4 and TRBJ1-5; no reliable D call. Deletions cut 4 bases from V and 5 bases from J, with 21 bases between. CDR3 length: 17 amino acids. CDR3: CASSSLRRSTSDQPQHF. The CDR3 DNA is TGTGCCAGCAGTTCCCTGCGCCGGAGCACGTCGGATCAGCCCCAGCATTTT.

In this sample, this clonotype turned up many times. The V gene is TRBV28, the J gene TRBJ2-7; D is unresolved. The germline CDR1 and CDR2 sequences are MDHEN and SYDVKM. The CDR3 loop spans 13 amino acids. Trimming removed 6 bases from V and 2 bases from J, with 11 bases in between. DNA for the CDR3: TGTGCCAGCAGGCGGACGGATACCTACGAGCAGTACTTC. Its protein product is CASRRTDTYEQYF.

This clonotype has ten or more counts. The V call is TRBV7-9, the J call TRBJ2-3; unclear D gene. The CDR3 has 15 amino acids. Looked up from germline, CDR1 is SEHNR and CDR2 is FQNEAQ (reference sequence). V was trimmed by 4 bases and J by 3 bases, leaving 14 bases between them. The chain's CDR3 is CASSSEWFRTDTQYF. The CDR3 nucleotides are TGTGCCAGCAGCTCCGAGTGGTTTAGGACAGATACGCAGTATTTT.

The genes are TRBV28 and TRBJ2-1; TRBD2 matches at 15 bases. Germline V gene lookup returns CDR1 MDHEN and CDR2 SYDVKM. The trim removed 5 bases at V and 8 bases at J, leaving 16 bases unmatched. The CDR3 extends over 19 amino acids. The CDR3 region is CASSQSWGTGTSGRYEQFF. The CDR3, as DNA: TGTGCCAGCAGTCAGAGTTGGGGGACCGGGACTAGCGGGAGGTATGAGCAGTTCTTC. Complete variable domain (other parts from reference TRBV28 and TRBJ2-1): DVKVTQSSRYLVKRTGEKVFLECVQDMDHENMFWYRQDPGLGLRLIYFSYDVKMKEKGDIPEGYSVSREKKERFSLILESASTNQTSMYLCASSQSWGTGTSGRYEQFFGPGTRLTVL.

V usage is TRBV19 and J usage is TRBJ2-1; TRBD2 matches 8 bases. CDR1 and CDR2 (germline): LNHDA, SQIVND (reference sequence). The V gene end was trimmed by 3 bases and the J gene end by 4 bases; junction bases not matched to a gene: 5. This CDR3 has 15 residues. CDR3 amino acids: CASSISAGVYNEQFF. The DNA of the CDR3 is TGTGCCAGTAGTATTTCAGCGGGAGTTTACAATGAGCAGTTCTTC.

This clonotype has ten or more counts. This chain joins TRBV6-1 and TRBJ1-5; unclear D gene. The CDR3 has 15 amino acids. Germline CDR1 is MNHNS and CDR2 is SASEGT. Trimming pared 8 bases from V and 0 bases from J, leaving 14 bases between. The CDR3 nucleotides read TGTGCCAGCGGGCCGACGGCAAGTAGCAATCAGCCCCAGCATTTT. Its translation is CASGPTASSNQPQHF.

The chain is built from TRBV20-1 and TRBJ2-1; 7 bases align to TRBD2. CDR1 is DFQATT and CDR2 is SNEGSKA in the germline V gene (reference sequence). V shed 3 bases, J shed 8 bases, and the junction held 10 bases outside the gene matches. This CDR3 is 14 amino acids long. The CDR3 coding sequence is TGCAGTGCTAGTATGGCGGGAGATAGCGATGAGCAGTTCTTC. This codes for CSASMAGDSDEQFF.